This TCR beta chain originates from a study of blood T cell repertoires in COVID-19. Unmatched junction bases numbered 8, after V lost 6 bases and J lost 3 bases. The length of the CDR3 is 15 residues. From germline, CDR1 is SGHAT and CDR2 FQNNGV. TCRdb keeps only in-frame clones here, not all; method: immunoSEQ multiplex PCR. The repertoire holds 200,000 to 250,000 clones, with around 90% as singletons. Sequenced material: PBMCs or T cells enriched from blood (not recorded which). The chain combines TRBV11-2 with TRBJ1-1; TRBD1 agrees at 9 bases. The clonotype comes from a woman between 25 and 40 years old with acute COVID-19. This chain's CDR3 is CASSLTGGRYTEAFF. CDR3 sequence (DNA): TGTGCCAGCAGTTTGACAGGGGGAAGGTACACTGAAGCTTTCTTT.